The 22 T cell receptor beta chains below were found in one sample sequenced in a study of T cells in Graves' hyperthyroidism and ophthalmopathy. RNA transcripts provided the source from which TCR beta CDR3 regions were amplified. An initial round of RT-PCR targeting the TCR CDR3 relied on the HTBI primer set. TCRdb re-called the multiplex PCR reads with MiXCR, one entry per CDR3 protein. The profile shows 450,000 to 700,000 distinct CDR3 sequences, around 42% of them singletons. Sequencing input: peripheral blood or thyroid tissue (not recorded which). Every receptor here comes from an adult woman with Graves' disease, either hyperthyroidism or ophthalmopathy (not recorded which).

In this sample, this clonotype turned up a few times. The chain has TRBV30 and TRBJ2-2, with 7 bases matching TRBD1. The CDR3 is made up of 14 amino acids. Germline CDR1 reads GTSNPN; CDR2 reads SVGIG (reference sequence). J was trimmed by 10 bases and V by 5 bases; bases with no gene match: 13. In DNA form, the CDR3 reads TGTGCCTGGTCCAACAGGGGCCATCGAAAGGAGCTGTTTTTT. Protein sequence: CAWSNRGHRKELFF.

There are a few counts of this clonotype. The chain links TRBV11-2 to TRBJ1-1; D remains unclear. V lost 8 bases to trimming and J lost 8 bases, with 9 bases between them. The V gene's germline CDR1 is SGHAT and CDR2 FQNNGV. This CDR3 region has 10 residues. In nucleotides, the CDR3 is TGTGCCAGCTCTAGTCTAGAAGCTTTCTTT. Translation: CASSSLEAFF.

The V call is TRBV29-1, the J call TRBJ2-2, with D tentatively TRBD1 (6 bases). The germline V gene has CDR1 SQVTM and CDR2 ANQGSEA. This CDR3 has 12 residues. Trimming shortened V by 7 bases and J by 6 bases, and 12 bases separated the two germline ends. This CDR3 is CSAQTGPGELFF. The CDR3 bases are TGCAGCGCTCAGACAGGCCCCGGGGAGCTGTTTTTT.

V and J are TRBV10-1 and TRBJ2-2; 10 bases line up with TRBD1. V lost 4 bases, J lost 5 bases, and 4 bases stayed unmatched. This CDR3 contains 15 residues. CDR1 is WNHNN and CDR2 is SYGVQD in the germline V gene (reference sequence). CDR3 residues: CASSGWDRGTGELFF. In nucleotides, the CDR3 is TGCGCCAGCAGTGGATGGGACAGGGGAACCGGGGAGCTGTTTTTT.

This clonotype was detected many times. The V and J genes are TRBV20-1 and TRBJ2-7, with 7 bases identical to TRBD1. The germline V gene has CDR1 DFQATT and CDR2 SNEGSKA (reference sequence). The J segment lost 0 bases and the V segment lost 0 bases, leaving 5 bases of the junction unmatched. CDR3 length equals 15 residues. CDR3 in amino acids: CSARDRQGLSYEQYF. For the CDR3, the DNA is TGCAGTGCTAGAGACCGACAGGGCCTCTCCTACGAGCAGTACTTC.

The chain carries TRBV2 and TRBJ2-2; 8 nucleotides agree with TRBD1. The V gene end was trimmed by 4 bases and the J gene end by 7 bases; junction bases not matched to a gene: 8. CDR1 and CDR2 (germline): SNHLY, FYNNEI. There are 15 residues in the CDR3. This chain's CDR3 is CASSVNRGVNGELFF. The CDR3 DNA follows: TGTGCCAGCAGTGTGAACAGGGGGGTTAACGGGGAGCTGTTTTTT. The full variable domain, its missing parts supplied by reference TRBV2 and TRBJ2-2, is EPEVTQTPSHQVTQMGQEVILRCVPISNHLYFYWYRQILGQKVEFLVSFYNNEISEKSEIFDDQFSVERPDGSNFTLKIRSTKLEDSAMYFCASSVNRGVNGELFFGEGSRLTVL.

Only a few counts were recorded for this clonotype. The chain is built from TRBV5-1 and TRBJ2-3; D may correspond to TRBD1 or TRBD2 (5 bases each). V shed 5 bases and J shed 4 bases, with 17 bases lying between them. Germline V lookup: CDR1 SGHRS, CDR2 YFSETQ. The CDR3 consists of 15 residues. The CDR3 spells CASSPGARGADTQYF. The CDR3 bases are TGCGCCAGCAGTCCCGGGGCCCGAGGCGCAGATACGCAGTATTTT.

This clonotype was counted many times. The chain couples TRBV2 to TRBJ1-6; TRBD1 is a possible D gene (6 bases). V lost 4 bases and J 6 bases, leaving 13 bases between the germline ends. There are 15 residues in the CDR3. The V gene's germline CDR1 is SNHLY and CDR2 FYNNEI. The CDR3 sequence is CASSVGDKSNSPLHF. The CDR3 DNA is TGTGCCAGCAGTGTGGGGGACAAGAGTAATTCACCCCTCCACTTT.

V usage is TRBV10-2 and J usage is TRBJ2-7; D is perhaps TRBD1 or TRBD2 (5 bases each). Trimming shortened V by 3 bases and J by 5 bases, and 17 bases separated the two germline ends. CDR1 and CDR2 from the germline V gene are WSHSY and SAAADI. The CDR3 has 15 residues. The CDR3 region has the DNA TGCGCCAGCAGTGACGTGGGACGCGAGGGAAACGAGCAGTACTTC. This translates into CASSDVGREGNEQYF.

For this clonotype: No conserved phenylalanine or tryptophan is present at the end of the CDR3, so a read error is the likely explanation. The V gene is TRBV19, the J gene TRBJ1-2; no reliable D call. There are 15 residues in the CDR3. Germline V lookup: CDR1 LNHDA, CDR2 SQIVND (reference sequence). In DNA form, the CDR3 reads TGCGCCAGTAGTATCCCGGGCCTCGACGAAGTGGGCTACACCCTC. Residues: CASSIPGLDEVGYTL.

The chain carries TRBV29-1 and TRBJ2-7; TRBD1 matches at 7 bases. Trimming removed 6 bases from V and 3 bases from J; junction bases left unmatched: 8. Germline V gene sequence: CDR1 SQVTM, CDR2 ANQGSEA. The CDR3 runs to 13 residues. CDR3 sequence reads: CSVQSAGGYEQYF. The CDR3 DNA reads TGCAGCGTCCAATCAGCAGGGGGCTACGAGCAGTACTTC.

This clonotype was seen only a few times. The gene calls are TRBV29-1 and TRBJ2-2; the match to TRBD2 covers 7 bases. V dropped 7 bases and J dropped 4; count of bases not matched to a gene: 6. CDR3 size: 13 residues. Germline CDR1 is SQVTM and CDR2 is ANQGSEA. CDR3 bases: TGCAGCGGTGCGCGCGGGAGCACCGGGGAGCTGTTTTTT. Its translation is CSGARGSTGELFF.

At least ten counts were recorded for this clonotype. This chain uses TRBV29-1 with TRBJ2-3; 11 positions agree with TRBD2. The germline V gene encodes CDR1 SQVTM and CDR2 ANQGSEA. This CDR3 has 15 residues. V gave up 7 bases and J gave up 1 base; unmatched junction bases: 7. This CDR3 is CSGSTSGGGTDTQYF. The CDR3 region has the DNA TGCAGCGGATCAACTAGCGGGGGCGGCACAGATACGCAGTATTTT.

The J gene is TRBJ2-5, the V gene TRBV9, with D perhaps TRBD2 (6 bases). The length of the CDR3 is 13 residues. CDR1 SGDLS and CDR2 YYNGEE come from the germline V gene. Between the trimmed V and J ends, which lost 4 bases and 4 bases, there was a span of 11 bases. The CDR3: CASSYGGAETQYF. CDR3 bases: TGTGCCAGCAGCTACGGAGGGGCAGAGACCCAGTACTTC. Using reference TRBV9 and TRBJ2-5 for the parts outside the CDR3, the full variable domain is DSGVTQTPKHLITATGQRVTLRCSPRSGDLSVYWYQQSLDQGLQFLIQYYNGEERAKGNILERFSAQQFPDLHSELNLSSLELGDSALYFCASSYGGAETQYFGPGTRLLVL.

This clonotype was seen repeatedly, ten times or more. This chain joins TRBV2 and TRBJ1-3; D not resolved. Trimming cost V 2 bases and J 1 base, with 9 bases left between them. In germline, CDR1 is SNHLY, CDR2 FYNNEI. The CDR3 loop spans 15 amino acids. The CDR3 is CASSELTASGNTIYF. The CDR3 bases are TGTGCCAGCAGTGAATTGACCGCATCTGGAAACACCATATATTTT. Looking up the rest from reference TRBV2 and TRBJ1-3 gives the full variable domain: EPEVTQTPSHQVTQMGQEVILRCVPISNHLYFYWYRQILGQKVEFLVSFYNNEISEKSEIFDDQFSVERPDGSNFTLKIRSTKLEDSAMYFCASSELTASGNTIYFGEGSWLTVV.

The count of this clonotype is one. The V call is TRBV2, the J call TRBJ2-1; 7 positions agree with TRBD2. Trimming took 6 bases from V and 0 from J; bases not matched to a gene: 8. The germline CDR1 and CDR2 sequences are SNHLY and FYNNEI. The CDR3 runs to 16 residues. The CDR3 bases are TGTGCCAGCAGCCGAAGCGGGGCTAGCTCCTACAATGAGCAGTTCTTC. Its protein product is CASSRSGASSYNEQFF.

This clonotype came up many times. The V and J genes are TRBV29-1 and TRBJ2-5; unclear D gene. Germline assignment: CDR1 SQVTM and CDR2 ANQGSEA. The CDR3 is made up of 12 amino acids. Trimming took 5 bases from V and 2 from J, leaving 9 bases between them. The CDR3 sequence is CSVSAFQETQYF. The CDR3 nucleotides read TGCAGCGTTTCGGCTTTTCAAGAGACCCAGTACTTC.

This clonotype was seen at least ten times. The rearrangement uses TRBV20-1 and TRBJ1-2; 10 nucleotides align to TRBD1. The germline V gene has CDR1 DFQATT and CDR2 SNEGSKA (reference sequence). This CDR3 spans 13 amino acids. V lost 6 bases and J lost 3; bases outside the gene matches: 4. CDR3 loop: CSARGTGDYGYTF. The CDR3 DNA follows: TGCAGTGCCCGAGGGACAGGGGACTATGGCTACACCTTC.

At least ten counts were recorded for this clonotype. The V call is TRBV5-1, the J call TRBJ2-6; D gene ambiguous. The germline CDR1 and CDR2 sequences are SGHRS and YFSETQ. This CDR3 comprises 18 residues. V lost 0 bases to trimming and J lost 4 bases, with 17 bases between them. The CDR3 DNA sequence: TGCGCCAGCAGCTTGGAAGGGCCCTACCCCTCCGGGGCCAACGTCCTGACTTTC. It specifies CASSLEGPYPSGANVLTF.

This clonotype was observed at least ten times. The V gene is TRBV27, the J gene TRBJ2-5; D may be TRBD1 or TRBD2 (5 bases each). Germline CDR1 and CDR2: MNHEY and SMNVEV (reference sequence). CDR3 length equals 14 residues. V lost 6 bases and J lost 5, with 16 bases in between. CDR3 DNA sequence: TGTGCCAGCAGGAGAACCGAGGGGCTTGAGACCCAGTACTTC. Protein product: CASRRTEGLETQYF.

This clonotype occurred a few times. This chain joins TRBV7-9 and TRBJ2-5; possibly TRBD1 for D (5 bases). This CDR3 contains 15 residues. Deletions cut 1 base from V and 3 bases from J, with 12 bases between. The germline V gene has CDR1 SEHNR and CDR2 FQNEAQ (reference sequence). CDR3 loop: CASSLGQSVKETQYF. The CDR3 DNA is TGTGCCAGCAGCTTAGGACAGTCGGTGAAAGAGACCCAGTACTTC.

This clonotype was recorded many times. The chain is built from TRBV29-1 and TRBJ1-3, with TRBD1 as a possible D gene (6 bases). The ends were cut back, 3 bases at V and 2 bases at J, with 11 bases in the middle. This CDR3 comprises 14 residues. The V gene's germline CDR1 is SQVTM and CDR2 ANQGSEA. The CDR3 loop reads CSVDPRGAGNTIYF. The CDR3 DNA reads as TGCAGCGTTGATCCCAGGGGCGCTGGAAACACCATATATTTT.